This T cell receptor (beta chain) was sequenced in a study of cytomegalovirus exposure and HLA in healthy donors. About this clone: No antigen is known for it.

PCR employed 60 Vbeta and 13 Jbeta primers. Sequencing used immunoSEQ multiplex PCR; TCRdb keeps in-frame clones, though not all of them. The sample totals roughly 140,000 clones. Study-wide findings and caveats: Analysis was carried out at a later point, and it linked a missense DCLRE1C variant to TCR beta V- and J-gene trimming. Another analysis was done later, and it associated approximately 15,000 TCR beta sequences with HLA alleles at 0.05 false discovery rate.

Germline V gene sequence: CDR1 MNHEY, CDR2 SMNVEV (reference sequence). With 5 bases removed from V and 3 bases from J, the gap between germline ends came to 13 bases. The CDR3 spans 14 residues. This chain joins TRBV27 and TRBJ1-2; D possibly corresponds to TRBD1 (6 bases). The specimen sequenced was PBMCs. The TCR comes from a man aged 40-49 years in good health and CMV-seronegative. The CDR3 spells CASSPQGLDYGYTF. In DNA, the CDR3 is TGTGCCAGCAGTCCCCAGGGGCTGGACTATGGCTACACCTTC.